This entry lists 18 T cell receptor beta chains sequenced from one sample in a study of T cell responses to AZD1222 COVID-19 vaccine. Here immunoSEQ multiplex PCR was the method, and the copy in TCRdb shows in-frame clones only, minus some. This table has tens of thousands of clones, approximately 79% appearing once. Here the sequenced sample was peripheral blood, taken on day 0 of MenACWY control vaccination. Every receptor here comes from an adult in good health.

The chain employs TRBV6-4 and TRBJ2-1; 11 bases agree with TRBD2. Losses at the gene ends were 0 bases for V and 10 bases for J; bases not matched to a gene: 5. The CDR3 contains 15 residues. The germline CDR1 and CDR2 sequences are MRHNA and SNTAGT. The CDR3 sequence is CASSDSSGGATEQFF. DNA for the CDR3: TGTGCCAGCAGTGACTCTAGCGGGGGGGCCACGGAGCAGTTCTTC.

This clone has only a few counts. The chain links TRBV12-3 or TRBV12-4 to TRBJ1-2; D is ambiguous. V was trimmed by 8 bases and J by 8 bases, leaving 18 bases between them. CDR3 length: 13 amino acids. The chain's CDR3 is CASSVHPSLGYTF. The CDR3 region has the DNA TGTGCCAGCTCAGTCCACCCCTCCTTAGGCTACACCTTC.

V gene TRBV30 combines with J gene TRBJ1-3, with 8 bases aligning to TRBD1. Germline-derived CDR1 and CDR2 are GTSNPN and SVGIG (reference sequence). V gave up 0 bases and J gave up 0 bases; unmatched junction bases: 4. This CDR3 is built from 16 residues. CDR3 DNA: TGTGCCTGGAGTGTACAGGGGGTTAGCTCTGGAAACACCATATATTTT. Its translation is CAWSVQGVSSGNTIYF.

The V and J genes are TRBV10-2 and TRBJ1-2; no clear D gene. This CDR3 has 14 amino acids. Germline loops: CDR1 WSHSY, CDR2 SAAADI. The V and J ends lost 0 bases and 4 bases respectively, with 9 bases between them. The CDR3 bases are TGCGCCAGCAGTGAGTCGGCGGCTGCCTATGGCTACACCTTC. Translated: CASSESAAAYGYTF.

J is TRBJ1-5 and V is TRBV28; 8 bases match TRBD1. The CDR3 is made up of 15 amino acids. The J segment lost 6 bases and the V segment lost 6 bases, leaving 10 bases of the junction unmatched. CDR1 and CDR2 from the germline V gene are MDHEN and SYDVKM. CDR3 in DNA: TGTGCCAGCAGAACCCATTCAGGGGGCGGTCAGCCCCAGCATTTT. This sequence encodes CASRTHSGGGQPQHF.

V usage is TRBV7-9 and J usage is TRBJ1-1; D gene unclear. This CDR3 comprises 12 residues. Trimming stripped 3 bases from V and 4 bases from J, with 6 bases between. Germline CDR1 and CDR2: SEHNR and FQNEAQ (reference sequence). The CDR3 loop is CASSLTLTEAFF. In DNA form, the CDR3 reads TGTGCCAGCAGCTTGACGCTCACTGAAGCTTTCTTT.

V is TRBV19 and J is TRBJ1-2; 7 nucleotides match TRBD1. The germline CDR1 and CDR2 sequences are LNHDA and SQIVND (reference sequence). This CDR3 region has 13 residues. The V segment lost 7 bases and the J segment 4 bases; nucleotides outside the gene matches: 6. CDR3 DNA: TGTGCCAGTATCCCCCCAGGGGGCTATGGCTACACCTTC. It codes for CASIPPGGYGYTF.

This clone is a singleton in its sample. The V gene is TRBV2, the J gene TRBJ1-4; D gene uncertain. The V gene lost 1 base and the J gene lost 5 bases, with 14 bases spanning the gap. Per germline, CDR1 SNHLY and CDR2 FYNNEI. The CDR3 is 16 residues long. The CDR3 DNA follows: TGTGCCAGCAGTGAAGGTTTGCGGGGTCTAAATGAAAAACTGTTTTTT. Its translation is CASSEGLRGLNEKLFF.

V and J are TRBV12-3 or TRBV12-4 and TRBJ2-1; D possibly corresponds to TRBD1 (5 bases). The length of the CDR3 is 13 residues. Trimming pared 5 bases from V and 10 bases from J, leaving 15 bases between. In DNA form, the CDR3 reads TGTGCCAGCAGTACGTATAGGGGTGGGGAGCAGTTCTTC. Translation gives CASSTYRGGEQFF.

The V gene is TRBV28, the J gene TRBJ1-1; tentative D call: TRBD1 (6 bases). CDR1 and CDR2 (germline): MDHEN, SYDVKM. V dropped 6 bases and J dropped 4 bases, with 12 bases sitting between them. The CDR3 contains 13 residues. The DNA for the CDR3 is TGTGCCAGCAGCGTACAGGGACGCACTGAAGCTTTCTTT. Translating gives CASSVQGRTEAFF.

This clone was detected once. The rearrangement links TRBV7-9 to TRBJ2-1; D is uncertain. CDR1 is SEHNR, CDR2 FQNEAQ, per germline (reference sequence). The V end was cut by 5 bases, the J end by 0 bases, with 5 bases between. The CDR3 loop spans 13 amino acids. For the CDR3, the DNA is TGTGCCAGCAGCCCAGGCTCCTACAATGAGCAGTTCTTC. Translating gives CASSPGSYNEQFF.

The J gene is TRBJ2-4, the V gene TRBV5-1; D perhaps matches TRBD2 (6 bases). The CDR3 runs 14 residues. Germline V gene data show CDR1 as SGHRS and CDR2 as YFSETQ. V lost 4 bases, J lost 1 base, and 9 bases lay in between. The CDR3 loop is CASSGGTAKNIQYF. CDR3 DNA sequence: TGCGCCAGCAGCGGAGGGACGGCCAAAAACATTCAGTACTTC.

The CDR3 protein is CASSSFIRGQGYTF. As DNA, the CDR3 is TGTGCCAGCAGCTCCTTTATCCGGGGCCAAGGCTACACCTTC. The gene calls are TRBV7-2 and TRBJ1-2; TRBD1 might be the D (5 bases). The CDR3 consists of 14 residues. Germline CDR1 SGHTA, CDR2 FQGNSA. V was shortened by 4 bases and J by 8 bases, with 17 bases between the two germline ends. The full variable domain, its missing parts supplied by reference TRBV7-2 and TRBJ1-2, is GAGVSQSPSNKVTEKGKDVELRCDPISGHTALYWYRQSLGQGLEFLIYFQGNSAPDKSGLPSDRFSAERTGGSVSTLTIQRTQQEDSAVYLCASSSFIRGQGYTFGSGTRLTVV.

The chain couples TRBV5-1 to TRBJ2-7; 8 bases line up with TRBD2. The ends lost 1 base at V and 6 bases at J; junction bases unmatched: 6. This CDR3 has 14 amino acids. CDR1 SGHRS and CDR2 YFSETQ come from the germline V gene. In DNA, the CDR3 is TGCGCCAGCAGCTTGCTAGCGGGCGGCCGCGAGCAGTACTTC. Protein product: CASSLLAGGREQYF.

This chain joins TRBV18 and TRBJ2-4; 12 bases fit TRBD1. V lost 5 bases and J lost 1; bases outside the gene matches: 12. From germline, CDR1 is KGHSH and CDR2 LQKENI. CDR3 size: 19 residues. The DNA for the CDR3 is TGTGCCAGCTCAGCTACCGGGACAGGGGGCTTTTCGGCCAAAAACATTCAGTACTTC. This gives the protein CASSATGTGGFSAKNIQYF.

The chain combines TRBV5-1 with TRBJ1-2; D unclear. Trimming took off 0 bases at V and 5 bases at J, with 20 bases between the two ends. The CDR3 has 17 amino acids. From germline, CDR1 is SGHRS and CDR2 YFSETQ. This CDR3 reads CASSLALQSANDYGYTF. Here the CDR3 DNA reads TGCGCCAGCAGCTTGGCCCTACAGTCCGCTAATGATTATGGCTACACCTTC.

A word on this clone: The junction departs from the called germline gene at one end, perhaps through a read error. The chain is built from TRBV5-4 and TRBJ2-7; perhaps TRBD2 as D (6 bases). There are 15 residues in the CDR3. The germline V gene has CDR1 SGHNT and CDR2 YYREEE (reference sequence). The DNA for the CDR3 is TGTGCCAGCAGTTTGGGCGGAAGCGGAGGGCTCGAGCAGTACTTC. It yields the protein CASSLGGSGGLEQYF.

V gene TRBV30 combines with J gene TRBJ2-2; D may be TRBD1 (5 bases). The end of the DNA is better explained by TRBJ1-3, so the J call may be wrong. The CDR3 is made up of 11 amino acids. Germline V lookup: CDR1 GTSNPN, CDR2 SVGIG (reference sequence). This CDR3 reads CAWSPDSSIYF. The CDR3 nucleotides read TGTGCCTGGAGTCCAGACAGTTCCATATATTTT.